The present T cell receptor beta chain was sequenced within a study of identical twins. Using its own MiXCR run on the 5' RACE reads, TCRdb lists one record per CDR3 protein. This sample carries hundreds of thousands of distinct CDR3 sequences, 9% to 15% of them seen once, and the ten largest clones take just over 7%. Study results and limitations: For zero-insertion analyses, partial confounding could come from invariant MAIT and iNKT cells. It was cross-sectional statistical analysis, not following the same donors, that the conclusions relied on.

Germline V gene sequence: CDR1 MGHRA, CDR2 YSYEKL. This CDR3 is 17 amino acids long. The V end was cut by 0 bases, the J end by 4 bases, with 18 bases between. This clonotype was seen more than once but under ten times. Antigen specificity is unknown. The same sample was also studied in work on yellow fever vaccine responses in identical twins.

This chain links TRBV4-1 with TRBJ1-2; D is possibly TRBD1 (5 bases). This receptor was identified in a woman aged 18-35 years in good health. The sample comprised CD8+ T cells sorted from blood. CDR3 DNA sequence: TGCGCCAGCAGCCAAGAAAGGTGGCAGGGAGTTTCCTATGGCTACACCTTC. It translates to CASSQERWQGVSYGYTF.